This T cell receptor (beta chain) comes out of a study of T-cell memory formation after mild COVID-19. General observations from the study: The finding that pre-infection memory included some responding clones suggested that cross-reactive memory joined.

This clonotype was counted many times. Its target is not known. Each CDR3 protein gets one entry after TCRdb re-called the 5' RACE reads with MiXCR. The sample records roughly 160,000 distinct CDR3 sequences, 11% being singletons. CDR1 and CDR2 from the germline V gene are SGHRS and YFSETQ. The CDR3 sequence is 13 residues long. V was pared by 6 bases and J by 7 bases, with 4 bases of the junction left unmatched. The J gene is TRBJ1-6, the V gene TRBV5-1; 7 bases align to TRBD1. This clonotype was obtained from a man aged 18 to 29 who had mild COVID-19 (a few samples of this study predate the infection). Cell type and time point are not known. The specimen sequenced was PBMCs or a T cell subset sorted from them (not recorded which). The CDR3 DNA reads TGCGCCAGCACCCGGGACAGCAATTCACCCCTCCACTTT. Translated: CASTRDSNSPLHF.